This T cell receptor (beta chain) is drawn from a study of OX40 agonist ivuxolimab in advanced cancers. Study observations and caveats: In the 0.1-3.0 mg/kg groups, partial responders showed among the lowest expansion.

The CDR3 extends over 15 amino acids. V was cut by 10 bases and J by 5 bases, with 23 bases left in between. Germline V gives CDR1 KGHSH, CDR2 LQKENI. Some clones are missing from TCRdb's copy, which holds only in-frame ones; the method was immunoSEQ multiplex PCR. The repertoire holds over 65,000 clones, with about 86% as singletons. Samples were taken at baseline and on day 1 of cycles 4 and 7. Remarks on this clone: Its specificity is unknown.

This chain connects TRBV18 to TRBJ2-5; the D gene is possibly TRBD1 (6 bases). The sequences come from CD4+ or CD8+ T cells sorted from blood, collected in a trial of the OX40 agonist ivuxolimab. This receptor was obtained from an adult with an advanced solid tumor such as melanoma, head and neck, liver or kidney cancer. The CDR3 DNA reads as TGTGCCACCAACAGGGCCCCTCGACAAACGGAGACCCAGTACTTC. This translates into CATNRAPRQTETQYF.